The rows below give T cell receptor beta chains drawn from one sample of a study of blood T cells in healthy people across ages. TCRdb called the 5' RACE reads again in MiXCR, with one record for every CDR3 protein. The sample lists 600,000 or so distinct CDR3 sequences, under 30% seen once, with more than 15% in the top ten. Sequencing input: blood. Receptors originate from a woman of 80 years or more in good health. Each CDR3 is given with its conserved first and last residue. A D gene is named only where the DNA matches it firmly. Not every row has a clone size; where given, it reads once, few, many or a size class.

V,D,size,J,DNA,CDR3
TRBV5-8,NA,many,TRBJ1-2,TGTGCCAGCAGCTCCCCATTCCCCCCTCGCGCCTATGGCTACACCTTC,CASSSPFPPRAYGYTF
TRBV6-1,TRBD1,NA,TRBJ1-4,TGTGCCAGCAGTGAATGGGAGAACAGGGGCTCTGAAAAACTGTTTTTT,CASSEWENRGSEKLFF
TRBV7-3,TRBD2,many,TRBJ2-5,TGTGCCAGCAGCTTAGTACCTAGCGGGGGGCAAGAGACCCAGTACTTC,CASSLVPSGGQETQYF
TRBV20-1,TRBD1,few,TRBJ1-1,TGCAGTGCTAGTGGACAGGTGAACACTGAAGCTTTCTTT,CSASGQVNTEAFF
TRBV6-2/TRBV6-3,NA,NA,TRBJ2-2,TGTGCCAGTTTCGGGCCACAGGGTTGGGAGCTGTTTTTT,CASFGPQGWELFF
TRBV10-3,NA,many,TRBJ2-5,TGTGCCATCGGGCGGGGTGGGGAGACCCAGTACTTC,CAIGRGGETQYF
TRBV6-2/TRBV6-3,NA,NA,TRBJ1-4,TGTGCCAGCAGCGAAAGGGGGTTTGGCCGGGTCGGGGAAAAACTGTTTTTT,CASSERGFGRVGEKLFF
TRBV7-2,NA,many,TRBJ1-4,TGTGCCAGCAGTGGAGGCTCGGTGACTAATGAAAAACTGTTTTTT,CASSGGSVTNEKLFF
TRBV7-9,TRBD1,many,TRBJ2-7,TGTGCCAGCAGCACTGGACAGGGGTTCCCTGGCGAGCAGTACTTC,CASSTGQGFPGEQYF
TRBV5-5,NA,once,TRBJ1-2,TGTGACAGCAGCTTGTTCAGCCCGGAGGGCTACACCTTC,CDSSLFSPEGYTF
TRBV7-2,TRBD1,NA,TRBJ2-6,TGTGCCAGCAGTCTAGGACAGGGGACTGGGGCCAACGTCCTGACTTTC,CASSLGQGTGANVLTF
TRBV7-9,NA,many,TRBJ1-2,TGTGCCAGCAGCTTTGGGACGGATGGCTACACCTTC,CASSFGTDGYTF
TRBV5-1,TRBD1,NA,TRBJ1-1,TGCGCCAGCAGCGGGCACAGGGGGGGTACTGAAGCTTTCTTT,CASSGHRGGTEAFF
TRBV12-3/TRBV12-4,TRBD2,few,TRBJ2-1,TGTGCCAGCAGTTTAGCGACTAGCCGGGTGGGGATTTCCTACAATGAGCAGTTCTTC,CASSLATSRVGISYNEQFF
TRBV5-1,TRBD1,NA,TRBJ1-2,TGCGCCAGCAGTTCAAGACAGGGGGCCACCTACTATGGCTACACCTTC,CASSSRQGATYYGYTF